These T cell receptor beta chains were read from a single sample in a study of cytomegalovirus exposure and HLA in healthy donors. Sequencing used immunoSEQ multiplex PCR; TCRdb keeps in-frame clones, though not all of them. The top ten hold about 2.9% of the sample, which has about 220,000 clones, around nine tenths seen once. The sequencing sample was made of PBMCs. The receptors here all came from a woman between 18 and 30 years old in good health and CMV-seronegative. The CDR3 runs from the conserved cysteine through the conserved F or W. The D gene is left open where the match is weak. Size is omitted from some rows. Given values are once, few, many or a class for expanded clones.

TRBJ2-1 TRBV28 NA NA CASSLIRSSYNEQFF TGTGCCAGCAGTTTAATCCGGAGCTCCTACAATGAGCAGTTCTTC
TRBJ1-2 TRBV6-5 TRBD1 NA CASSPHRGYGYTF TGTGCCAGCAGTCCCCACAGGGGCTATGGCTACACCTTC
TRBJ1-4 TRBV25-1 TRBD1 NA CASRGQGTEKLFF TGTGCCAGCAGGGGACAGGGGACTGAAAAACTGTTTTTT
TRBJ1-2 TRBV6-1 NA few CASSEQGLGGGYTF TGTGCCAGCAGTGAACAGGGGCTTGGCGGTGGCTACACCTTC
TRBJ2-2 TRBV29-1 TRBD2 NA CSVGAGGDTGELFF TGCAGCGTAGGCGCGGGAGGTGATACCGGGGAGCTGTTTTTT
TRBJ1-2 TRBV4-2 TRBD1 NA CASSQALAQGDYGYTF TGTGCCAGCAGCCAAGCTCTCGCACAGGGGGACTATGGCTACACCTTC
TRBJ2-5 TRBV27 TRBD2 NA CASISRLAGGAETQYF TGTGCCAGCATCTCCCGGCTAGCGGGAGGAGCGGAGACCCAGTACTTC
TRBJ2-5 TRBV11-2 NA NA CASSLSGETQYF TGTGCCAGCAGCTTATCCGGGGAGACCCAGTACTTC
TRBJ1-1 TRBV27 NA NA CASSLSNSITEAFF TGTGCCAGCAGTTTATCGAACTCGATTACTGAAGCTTTCTTT
TRBJ2-7 TRBV6-1 NA NA CASSEPGTLTPHEQYF TGTGCCAGCAGTGAACCCGGGACTCTTACCCCCCACGAGCAGTACTTC
TRBJ1-5 TRBV9 TRBD1 few CASSLGGQPNQPQHF TGTGCCAGCAGCTTAGGGGGACAGCCCAATCAGCCCCAGCATTTT
TRBJ1-1 TRBV10-3 NA NA CAISEPGTGPAEAFF TGTGCCATCAGTGAGCCAGGAACAGGGCCTGCTGAAGCTTTCTTT
TRBJ2-4 TRBV11-1 TRBD2 NA CASSLAASGRTHF TGTGCCAGCAGCTTAGCGGCTAGCGGGAGGACCCACTTC
TRBJ2-7 TRBV7-9 NA once CASSPRSSYEQYF TGTGCCAGCAGCCCGAGGAGCTCCTACGAGCAGTACTTC
TRBJ2-1 TRBV7-2 NA few CASSLAVAAYNEQFF TGTGCCAGCAGCTTAGCGGTAGCAGCCTACAATGAGCAGTTCTTC
TRBJ2-7 TRBV21-1 NA NA CASSMDRSSYEQYF TGTGCCAGCAGCATGGACAGGAGCTCCTACGAGCAGTACTTC
TRBJ2-7 TRBV4-1 TRBD1 few CASSQRGRDEQYF TGCGCCAGCAGCCAAAGGGGGCGAGACGAGCAGTACTTC
TRBJ2-7 TRBV27 TRBD1 NA CASSLGTGSGEQYF TGTGCCAGCAGTTTGGGGACAGGGTCGGGCGAGCAGTACTTC
TRBJ2-7 TRBV6-6 NA NA CASSYSTSSYEQYF TGTGCCAGCAGTTACTCGACTAGCTCCTACGAGCAGTACTTC
TRBJ2-2 TRBV19 TRBD1 NA CASSIIGGTGAGELFF TGTGCCAGTAGTATCATAGGAGGGACAGGGGCCGGGGAGCTGTTTTTT
TRBJ2-7 TRBV5-1 NA NA CASSLVPYRDSYEQYF TGCGCCAGCAGCTTGGTCCCCTACAGGGACTCCTACGAGCAGTACTTC
TRBJ2-7 TRBV19 NA NA CASSMGGANEQYF TGTGCCAGTAGTATGGGTGGAGCGAACGAGCAGTACTTC
TRBJ2-7 TRBV18 NA NA CASSPPLGGEQYF TGTGCCAGCTCACCACCTCTAGGGGGCGAGCAGTACTTC
TRBJ2-7 TRBV18 NA NA CASSPPHRSSYEQYF TGTGCCAGCTCACCACCGCACAGATCGAGCTACGAGCAGTACTTC
TRBJ1-1 TRBV6-1 TRBD1 NA CASSVQGADTEAFF TGTGCCAGCAGTGTACAGGGGGCAGACACTGAAGCTTTCTTT
TRBJ2-2 TRBV7-7 TRBD1 NA CASSPLTGTNTGELFF TGTGCTAGCAGCCCTCTGACAGGGACGAACACCGGGGAGCTGTTTTTT
TRBJ1-2 TRBV29-1 NA few CSVGNRPTYGYTF TGCAGCGTCGGTAACAGGCCTACTTATGGCTACACCTTC
TRBJ1-4 TRBV10-1 NA NA CASSGSGGFREKLFF TGCGCCAGCAGTGGGTCCGGGGGGTTTAGGGAAAAACTGTTTTTT
TRBJ2-3 TRBV6-5 TRBD1 NA CASRTGVTDTQYF TGTGCCAGTAGGACAGGGGTCACAGATACGCAGTATTTT
TRBJ1-1 TRBV5-1 TRBD1 NA CASSKTGDKLANTEAFF TGCGCCAGCAGCAAGACAGGGGATAAGCTCGCGAACACTGAAGCTTTCTTT
TRBJ2-1 TRBV6-6 NA NA CASSYSAEQFF TGTGCCAGCAGTTACTCGGCCGAGCAGTTCTTC
TRBJ2-5 TRBV29-1 TRBD2 NA CSVIYTRLATEETQYF TGCAGCGTGATCTACACAAGACTAGCGACGGAAGAGACCCAGTACTTC
TRBJ2-2 TRBV5-6 TRBD1 NA CASRDRVLTGELFF TGTGCCAGCAGGGACAGGGTTCTTACCGGGGAGCTGTTTTTT
TRBJ2-1 TRBV4-3 NA NA CASSQDRGGVDYNEQFF TGCGCCAGCAGCCAAGATCGGGGAGGTGTTGACTACAATGAGCAGTTCTTC
TRBJ2-1 TRBV5-4 NA NA CASSLGQAEVNEQFF TGTGCCAGCAGCTTGGGTCAAGCAGAGGTGAATGAGCAGTTCTTC
TRBJ1-5 TRBV11-2 NA few CASSLRGGQPQHF TGTGCCAGCAGCTTAAGGGGAGGTCAGCCCCAGCATTTT
TRBJ2-7 TRBV15 TRBD1 NA CATKAGGRLRGGYEQYF TGTGCCACCAAGGCAGGGGGAAGGCTACGAGGGGGCTACGAGCAGTACTTC
TRBJ1-5 TRBV2 NA NA CASSEMGRGNQPQHF TGTGCCAGCAGTGAGATGGGCAGGGGCAATCAGCCCCAGCATTTT
TRBJ2-3 TRBV5-1 NA NA CASSESTVDTQYF TGCGCCAGCAGCGAATCGACAGTAGATACGCAGTATTTT
TRBJ2-1 TRBV19 TRBD2 NA CASSVNSGLENEQFF TGTGCCAGTAGTGTTAACTCGGGACTAGAGAATGAGCAGTTCTTC
TRBJ2-7 TRBV5-6 TRBD1 NA CASSYRGLSYEQYF TGTGCCAGCAGCTACAGGGGTTTATCCTACGAGCAGTACTTC
TRBJ1-2 TRBV19 NA NA CASSASIQGNYGYTF TGTGCCAGTAGTGCGTCGATACAGGGAAACTATGGCTACACCTTC
TRBJ1-5 TRBV6-1 NA NA CASSDRAPRNQPQHF TGTGCCAGCAGTGACAGGGCCCCCCGCAATCAGCCCCAGCATTTT